Listed below are T cell receptor beta chains from one sample, sequenced in a study of response to subunit inactivated influenza vaccine. In TCRdb, the RT-PCR reads were re-called with MiXCR into one record per CDR3 protein. In the table there are more than 450,000 distinct CDR3 sequences, around 10% of which are singletons. A further study also used this sample, focusing on T cells expressing NK-cell markers.

Sample: PBMCs from blood, taken on the day of vaccination. Receptors originate from a man over 45 who received an inactivated influenza vaccine. CDR3s include the opening cysteine and the closing phenylalanine or tryptophan. A D gene is named only where the DNA matches it firmly. The size of a clone is reported for some rows only, either as once, few or many, or as a class for expanded clones.

clone size	V gene	J gene	D gene	CDR3 DNA	CDR3 protein
many	TRBV7-2	TRBJ2-3	NA	TGTGCCAGCAGCCCCCAAGCGGGAGATACGCAGTATTTT	CASSPQAGDTQYF
NA	TRBV20-1	TRBJ1-5	NA	TGCAGTGCTAGGGTAGGGGAGCTCAATCAGCCCCAGCATTTT	CSARVGELNQPQHF
few	TRBV14	TRBJ2-1	NA	TGTGCCAGCAGCCAATTGAGGTATGAGCAGTTCTTC	CASSQLRYEQFF
NA	TRBV29-1	TRBJ2-1	NA	TGCAGCGTTGTTGGGGGACTCCCCACAGGCTCCTACAATGAGCAGTTCTTC	CSVVGGLPTGSYNEQFF
NA	TRBV20-1	TRBJ2-5	NA	TGCAGTGCTAGTTCCCAGGAGCGGACCCAGTACTTC	CSASSQERTQYF
NA	TRBV11-1	TRBJ1-6	NA	TGTGCCAGCAGCTTAGTTAGTTGGGACAAGACCGAAGGCTCCTATAATTCACCCCTCCACTTT	CASSLVSWDKTEGSYNSPLHF
few	TRBV6-6	TRBJ2-1	TRBD2	TGTGCCAGCCAGCGGGGGGGCGGCGATGAGCAGTTCTTC	CASQRGGGDEQFF
NA	TRBV5-1	TRBJ2-2	NA	TGCGCCAGCAGCTTGGCATCTGTCGGCACCGGGGAGCTGTTTTTT	CASSLASVGTGELFF
NA	TRBV12-3/TRBV12-4	TRBJ2-2	NA	TGTGCCAGCAGTTTCGGGCAGACTGACACCGGGGAGCTGTTTTTT	CASSFGQTDTGELFF
many	TRBV28	TRBJ2-3	NA	TGTGCCGCCACCCGGACAAGCCTCACAGATACGCAGTATTTT	CAATRTSLTDTQYF
many	TRBV5-1	TRBJ2-2	NA	TGCGCCAGCAGCTTGACAGGGAGGAACACCGGGGAGCTGTTTTTT	CASSLTGRNTGELFF
many	TRBV12-3/TRBV12-4	TRBJ2-5	NA	TGTGCCAGCAGTCTCGCAGGTGCTCGCGAGACCCAGTACTTC	CASSLAGARETQYF
NA	TRBV2	TRBJ2-3	TRBD1	TGTGCCAGCAGCACCGACAGGGCTACAGATACGCAGTATTTT	CASSTDRATDTQYF
NA	TRBV6-6	TRBJ1-2	NA	TGTGCCAGCAGCCCTAACCCTTATGGCTACACCTTC	CASSPNPYGYTF
few	TRBV5-5	TRBJ2-1	TRBD2	TGTGCCAGCAGCTCGAGGGTAGCGGGGAACAATGAGCAGTTCTTC	CASSSRVAGNNEQFF
NA	TRBV18	TRBJ2-1	TRBD1	TGTGCCAGCTCCCTGACAGGGTCACGCAGTGAGCAGTTCTTC	CASSLTGSRSEQFF
NA	TRBV7-8	TRBJ2-7	NA	TGTGCCAGCAGCGCTCGGGACACCGCCTACGAGCAGTACTTC	CASSARDTAYEQYF
few	TRBV6-2/TRBV6-3	TRBJ1-6	NA	TGTGCCAGCAGCCCGTACGCAGGGTACCTTTCGGGATCTAAATTGGATCTACCCCTCCACTTT	CASSPYAGYLSGSKLDLPLHF
NA	TRBV6-1	TRBJ2-1	TRBD2	TGTGCCAGCAGAGTACTAGCGGGGTACAATGAGCAGTTCTTC	CASRVLAGYNEQFF
NA	TRBV6-5	TRBJ1-1	NA	TGTGCCAGCAGTTACGGGGGAGGAGGGGTCACTGAAGCTTTCTTT	CASSYGGGGVTEAFF
few	TRBV6-2/TRBV6-3	TRBJ2-2	NA	TGTGCCAGCAGTTACGGGACCCTAAACACCGGGGAGCTGTTTTTT	CASSYGTLNTGELFF
NA	TRBV20-1	TRBJ1-3	NA	TGCAGTGCTAGAGATTTCAGGGCTAATAGTGGAAACACCATATATTTT	CSARDFRANSGNTIYF
NA	TRBV20-1	TRBJ2-1	TRBD2	TGCAGTGCGAGAGGGGCTAGCGGAGCCCTTGAGCAGTTCTTC	CSARGASGALEQFF
NA	TRBV6-2/TRBV6-3	TRBJ2-7	TRBD2	TGTGCCAGCAGTCTAACTAGCGTATCCTACGAGCAGTACTTC	CASSLTSVSYEQYF
NA	TRBV4-1	TRBJ1-1	NA	TGCGCCAGCAGCCAAGATAGGGCAGGGGTTCGCGCTCTCTTT	CASSQDRAGVRALF
few	TRBV6-2/TRBV6-3	TRBJ1-6	NA	TGTGCCAGCAGTTACAGGCCAGATGCCAATTCACCCCTCCACTTT	CASSYRPDANSPLHF
NA	TRBV20-1	TRBJ2-3	NA	TGCAGTGCCACGGACTATCTCCATACGCAGTATTTT	CSATDYLHTQYF
few	TRBV5-1	TRBJ2-3	TRBD2	TGCGCCAGCAGCCTAGCGGGAGCGCCCCCAGATACGCAGTATTTT	CASSLAGAPPDTQYF
few	TRBV28	TRBJ2-1	TRBD1	TGTGCCAGCAGGAGGGGGCTTATTGAGCAGTTCTTC	CASRRGLIEQFF
NA	TRBV5-1	TRBJ2-7	NA	TGCGCCAGCAGGCAGCAAGACTACGAGCAGTACTTC	CASRQQDYEQYF
few	TRBV7-9	TRBJ2-1	TRBD2	TGTGCCAGCAGCTCTAGCGGGGGGGCATGGAATGAGCAGTTCTTC	CASSSSGGAWNEQFF
NA	TRBV6-1	TRBJ2-7	NA	TGTGCCAGCAGTGAAAGGCCCGGGACTCATCCCTACGAGCAGTACTTC	CASSERPGTHPYEQYF
few	TRBV6-6	TRBJ2-7	NA	TGTGCCAGCACCAACAAGGGCCCCTACGAGCAGTACTTC	CASTNKGPYEQYF
few	TRBV4-3	TRBJ2-3	NA	TGCGCCAGCAGCCAAGGAGTATCCGTCACAGATACGCAGTATTTT	CASSQGVSVTDTQYF
NA	TRBV7-9	TRBJ1-1	NA	TGTGCCAGCAGCTTGGATGCGGGGGCGGCGGCTTTCTTT	CASSLDAGAAAFF
few	TRBV12-3/TRBV12-4	TRBJ2-1	TRBD2	TGTGCCAGCAGTTTTGTTGCGGGGGGCCGGGAGCAGTTCTTC	CASSFVAGGREQFF
many	TRBV28	TRBJ2-5	NA	TGTGCCAGCAGCCTCACAGGGACCCAAGAGACCCAGTACTTC	CASSLTGTQETQYF
few	TRBV6-1	TRBJ2-3	TRBD1	TGTGCCAGCAGTGAAGCCCACAGGGGGTATGTGTATTTT	CASSEAHRGYVYF
few	TRBV28	TRBJ2-1	TRBD2	TGTGCCAGCAGTCTTGCCGGGACTAGCGTTCACAATGAGCAGTTCTTC	CASSLAGTSVHNEQFF
many	TRBV5-5	TRBJ2-2	NA	TGTGCCAGCAGCACCGGTCCCATTGGGGAGCTGTTTTTT	CASSTGPIGELFF
NA	TRBV6-2/TRBV6-3	TRBJ2-1	TRBD1	TGTGCCAGCAGGCCCGGGACAGTTCACAATGAGCAGTTCTTC	CASRPGTVHNEQFF
NA	TRBV11-2	TRBJ2-3	TRBD2	TGTGCCAGCAGTCAACCTCAACAGGGGGCTAGCGGGAGGAATACGCAGTATTTT	CASSQPQQGASGRNTQYF
NA	TRBV7-2	TRBJ1-5	NA	TGTGCCAGCAGCTTCACAGGGTCGGGTCAGCCCCAGCATTTT	CASSFTGSGQPQHF
few	TRBV30	TRBJ2-3	TRBD2	TGTGCCTGGAGTGTACTAAGGGGCGGGAGGGCAACCTTGATGGATACGCAGTATTTT	CAWSVLRGGRATLMDTQYF
few	TRBV28	TRBJ1-4	TRBD1	TGTGCCAGCAGTACGCCCGCGGGCCGGACAGGCAATTTT	CASSTPAGRTGNF
few	TRBV11-2	TRBJ2-1	TRBD2	TGTGCCAGCAGCTCCCCGGGGGGACCACGCCAAACCTACAATGAGCAGTTCTTC	CASSSPGGPRQTYNEQFF
many	TRBV5-1	TRBJ2-3	NA	TGCGCCAGCAGCGGTGGAGATACGCAGTATTTT	CASSGGDTQYF
NA	TRBV9	TRBJ2-5	NA	TGTGCCAGCAGCCGAAGTACGACCCCCGGGGGGACCCAGTACTTC	CASSRSTTPGGTQYF
NA	TRBV10-3	TRBJ2-1	TRBD1	TGTGCCATCAAGCCGGGACAGGGGCACCACAATGAGCAGTTCTTC	CAIKPGQGHHNEQFF
many	TRBV12-3/TRBV12-4	TRBJ2-1	NA	TGTGCCAGCTCTCCCTGGACAGTAGGAAATGAGCAGTTCTTC	CASSPWTVGNEQFF
NA	TRBV7-9	TRBJ2-1	NA	TGTGCCAGCAGCTTAGGGGCGCCAGCGGAGCAGTTCTTC	CASSLGAPAEQFF
few	TRBV3-1	TRBJ1-1	TRBD1	TGTGCCAGCAGCCAGGACACAGGGGGTTTCACTGAAGCTTTCTTT	CASSQDTGGFTEAFF
NA	TRBV6-5	TRBJ1-2	NA	TGTGCCAGCAGTTACTCAGCGGAACCTAACTATGGCTACACCTTC	CASSYSAEPNYGYTF
few	TRBV4-3	TRBJ1-2	NA	TGCGCCAGCAGCCAAGATTTGTCCCCCGGTATCAGGAACTATGGCTACACCTTC	CASSQDLSPGIRNYGYTF
few	TRBV4-3	TRBJ2-3	NA	TGCGCCAGCAGCCAAGACCCCCCCCCAGGGGGGAGCACAGATACGCAGTATTTT	CASSQDPPPGGSTDTQYF
NA	TRBV19	TRBJ2-3	TRBD2	TGTGCCAGTAGTATAATAGCGGGAGGGCCACCAGAAGATACGCAGTATTTT	CASSIIAGGPPEDTQYF
few	TRBV2	TRBJ2-2	NA	TGTGCCAGCAGTGATGCCGGGACCTATCGGGAGCTGTTTTTT	CASSDAGTYRELFF
few	TRBV5-5	TRBJ2-5	NA	TGTGCCAGCAGCGAGGACAGCCAAGAGACCCAGTACTTC	CASSEDSQETQYF
NA	TRBV20-1	TRBJ1-1	NA	TGCAGTGCTAGAGGTCTCTTTGAGAACACTGAAGCTTTCTTT	CSARGLFENTEAFF
NA	TRBV12-3/TRBV12-4	TRBJ1-3	NA	TGTGCCAGCAGTTTAGCGTCGAGGAGCTCTGGAAACACCATATATTTT	CASSLASRSSGNTIYF